This T cell receptor beta chain was profiled in a study of T cell repertoires in cytomegalovirus infection. Study background: TCR beta signatures that were public indicated CMV infection and matching HLA type.

TCRdb analysed the reads with MiXCR anew, one entry per CDR3 protein. The sample yields hundreds of thousands of distinct CDR3 sequences, about 9.1% seen once. Concerning this clonotype itself: Its matching antigen is unknown.

Study-level findings and limits: Predominance within the ex vivo response was attributable to HLA-C-restricted CMV-specific TCR beta clonotypes. Cumulated frequencies of public TCR beta families served to identify carriers of CMV plus the relevant HLA.

V lost 4 bases and J 2 bases, leaving 10 bases between the germline ends. Per germline, CDR1 SGHDN and CDR2 FVKESK. CDR3 size: 14 residues. This TCR was sampled from a human donor in good health (CMV status not recorded). Some clones in this sample may be carry-over from other donors' samples. The sequencing input was PBMCs. The chain carries TRBV14 and TRBJ2-3; possible D gene TRBD2, 5 bases. CDR3 sequence: CASSRVLATDTQYF. In DNA, the CDR3 is TGTGCCAGCAGCCGGGTTCTAGCCACAGATACGCAGTATTTT.